Many counts were recorded for the clone carrying this TCR beta chain. Its target is unknown. A much larger clone sits a single nucleotide away, making a read error possible. Molecular barcoded adaptors covering alpha/delta and beta/gamma chains were used on around 370 ng RNA. TCRdb re-called the reads with MiXCR, one entry per CDR3 protein. The repertoire has 60,000 or so distinct CDR3 sequences, around 19% of them found once; the top ten carry roughly a tenth. This entry comes from a study of read filtering for tumor transcriptome and immune sequencing. Study details: Patients were 17 male and some 15 female, mean age about 65 years, range about 40 to 85.

Whole-study findings and limits: The CD138-negative fraction was mixed bone marrow immune cells, not pure T cells. IR-seq and RNA-seq agreed better without single-read clonotypes.

The ends were cut back, 3 bases at V and 7 bases at J, with 18 bases in the middle. Looked up from germline, CDR1 is SEHNR and CDR2 is FQNEAQ (reference sequence). The CDR3 loop spans 16 amino acids. The sequence was collected from a donor at least 40 years old with multiple myeloma. Sequenced sample: a population of CD138-negative cells sorted from bone marrow. This rearrangement joins TRBV7-9 to TRBJ2-2; the D gene could be TRBD1 or TRBD2 (5 bases each). For the CDR3, the DNA is TGTGCCAGCAGCTTTGCCTCGAGGGACGCTGTCGGGGAGCTGTTTTTT. This sequence encodes CASSFASRDAVGELFF.